The clone carrying this T cell receptor (beta chain) has only a few counts. This sample was taken from a study of blood T cell repertoires in COVID-19. Across the study: Acute-phase and convalescent COVID-19 samples originated in the United States, Italy and Spain. The analysed material was cDNA or gDNA that came from T cells, B-cell-depleted T cells, or PBMCs.

Recruited during active infection, patients (from Seattle) were subsequently followed longitudinally. As originally analysed: Quantification of nucleated cells was approximated via reference gene primer amplification. Measured with immunoSEQ multiplex PCR; TCRdb has only the in-frame clones, and not every one. V, J and clone size reflect that table, while D and trimming were determined from the DNA. Found here are 380,000 or so clones, 70% to 90% of them singletons; the top ten hold about 7.6%. The CDR3 is 14 amino acids. The V gene's germline CDR1 is SEHNR and CDR2 FQNEAQ (reference sequence). Trimming stripped 5 bases from V and 6 bases from J, with 16 bases between.

Sample: peripheral blood. The origin of this receptor is a woman between 55 and 75 years old with COVID-19, enrolled during active disease. This sequence joins TRBV7-9 and TRBJ1-2; perhaps TRBD1 as D (5 bases). The CDR3: CASSVFRGSDGYTF. CDR3 sequence (DNA): TGTGCCAGCAGCGTTTTTCGGGGGTCGGATGGCTACACCTTC.